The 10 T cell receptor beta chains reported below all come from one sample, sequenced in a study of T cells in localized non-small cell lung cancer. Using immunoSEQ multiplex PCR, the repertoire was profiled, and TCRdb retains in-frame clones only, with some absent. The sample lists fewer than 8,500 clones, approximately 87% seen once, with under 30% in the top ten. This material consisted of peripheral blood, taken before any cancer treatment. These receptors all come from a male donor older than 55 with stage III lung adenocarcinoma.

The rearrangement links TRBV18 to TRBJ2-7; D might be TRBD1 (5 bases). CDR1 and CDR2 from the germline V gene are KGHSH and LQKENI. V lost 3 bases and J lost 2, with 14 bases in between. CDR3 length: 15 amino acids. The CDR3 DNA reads TGTGCCAGCTCACCGCGCCTAAAAGGGGCCTACGAGCAGTACTTC. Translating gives CASSPRLKGAYEQYF. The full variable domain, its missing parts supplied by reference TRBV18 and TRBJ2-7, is NAGVMQNPRHLVRRRGQEARLRCSPMKGHSHVYWYRQLPEEGLKFMVYLQKENIIDESGMPKERFSAEFPKEGPSILRIQQVVRGDSAAYFCASSPRLKGAYEQYFGPGTRLTVT.

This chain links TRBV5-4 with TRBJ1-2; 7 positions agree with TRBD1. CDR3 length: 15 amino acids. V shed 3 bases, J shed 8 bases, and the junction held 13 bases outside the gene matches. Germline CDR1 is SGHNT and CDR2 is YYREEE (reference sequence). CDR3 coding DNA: TGTGCCAGCAGCTCCCCGACAGGGAGGTATAAGGGCTACACCTTC. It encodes CASSSPTGRYKGYTF. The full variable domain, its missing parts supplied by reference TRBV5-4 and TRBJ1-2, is ETGVTQSPTHLIKTRGQQVTLRCSSQSGHNTVSWYQQALGQGPQFIFQYYREEENGRGNFPPRFSGLQFPNYSSELNVNALELDDSALYLCASSSPTGRYKGYTFGSGTRLTVV.

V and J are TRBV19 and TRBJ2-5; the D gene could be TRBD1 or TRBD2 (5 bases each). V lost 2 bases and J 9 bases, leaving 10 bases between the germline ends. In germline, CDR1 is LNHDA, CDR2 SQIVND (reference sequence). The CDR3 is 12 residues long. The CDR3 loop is CASSIQGAAQYF. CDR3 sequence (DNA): TGTGCCAGTAGTATACAGGGAGCGGCCCAGTACTTC.

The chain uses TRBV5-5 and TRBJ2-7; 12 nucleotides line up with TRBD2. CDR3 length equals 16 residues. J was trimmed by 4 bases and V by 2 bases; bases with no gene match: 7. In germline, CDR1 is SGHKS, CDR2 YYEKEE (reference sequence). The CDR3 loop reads CASSFLAGGPWYEQYF. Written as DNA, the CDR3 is TGTGCCAGCAGCTTTCTAGCGGGAGGGCCCTGGTACGAGCAGTACTTC.

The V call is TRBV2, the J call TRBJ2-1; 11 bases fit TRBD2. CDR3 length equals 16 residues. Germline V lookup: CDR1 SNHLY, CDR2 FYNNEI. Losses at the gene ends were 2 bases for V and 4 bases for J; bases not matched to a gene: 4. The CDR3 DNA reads TGTGCCAGCAGTGAATTTTTAGCGGGGGGGTACAATGAGCAGTTCTTC. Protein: CASSEFLAGGYNEQFF. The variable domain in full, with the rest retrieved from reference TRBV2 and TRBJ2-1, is EPEVTQTPSHQVTQMGQEVILRCVPISNHLYFYWYRQILGQKVEFLVSFYNNEISEKSEIFDDQFSVERPDGSNFTLKIRSTKLEDSAMYFCASSEFLAGGYNEQFFGPGTRLTVL.

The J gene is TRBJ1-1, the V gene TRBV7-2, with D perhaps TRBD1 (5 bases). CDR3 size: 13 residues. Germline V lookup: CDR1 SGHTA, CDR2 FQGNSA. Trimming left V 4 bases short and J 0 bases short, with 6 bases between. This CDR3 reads CASSSGMNTEAFF. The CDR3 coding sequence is TGTGCCAGCAGCTCAGGGATGAACACTGAAGCTTTCTTT.

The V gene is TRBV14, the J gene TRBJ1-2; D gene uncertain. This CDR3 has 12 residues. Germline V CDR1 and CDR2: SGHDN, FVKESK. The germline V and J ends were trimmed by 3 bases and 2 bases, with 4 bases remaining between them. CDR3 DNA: TGTGCCAGCAGCCAGGGGAACTATGGCTACACCTTC. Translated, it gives CASSQGNYGYTF.

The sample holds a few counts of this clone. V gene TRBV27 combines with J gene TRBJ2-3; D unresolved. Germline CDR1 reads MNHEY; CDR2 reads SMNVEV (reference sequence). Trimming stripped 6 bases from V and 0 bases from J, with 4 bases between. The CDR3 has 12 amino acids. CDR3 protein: CASRGSTDTQYF. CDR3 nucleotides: TGTGCCAGCAGGGGAAGCACAGATACGCAGTATTTT.

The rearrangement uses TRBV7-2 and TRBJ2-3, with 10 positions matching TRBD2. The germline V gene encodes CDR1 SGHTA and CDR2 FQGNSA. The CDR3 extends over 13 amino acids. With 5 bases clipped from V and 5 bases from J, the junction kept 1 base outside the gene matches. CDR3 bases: TGTGCCAGCAGCCCTAGCGGGGGAGATACGCAGTATTTT. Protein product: CASSPSGGDTQYF.

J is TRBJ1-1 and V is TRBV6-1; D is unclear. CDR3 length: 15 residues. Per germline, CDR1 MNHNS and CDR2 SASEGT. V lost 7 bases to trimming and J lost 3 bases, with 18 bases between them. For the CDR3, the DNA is TGTGCCAGCACCCTAAGACGGGATACTTACACTGAAGCTTTCTTT. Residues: CASTLRRDTYTEAFF.